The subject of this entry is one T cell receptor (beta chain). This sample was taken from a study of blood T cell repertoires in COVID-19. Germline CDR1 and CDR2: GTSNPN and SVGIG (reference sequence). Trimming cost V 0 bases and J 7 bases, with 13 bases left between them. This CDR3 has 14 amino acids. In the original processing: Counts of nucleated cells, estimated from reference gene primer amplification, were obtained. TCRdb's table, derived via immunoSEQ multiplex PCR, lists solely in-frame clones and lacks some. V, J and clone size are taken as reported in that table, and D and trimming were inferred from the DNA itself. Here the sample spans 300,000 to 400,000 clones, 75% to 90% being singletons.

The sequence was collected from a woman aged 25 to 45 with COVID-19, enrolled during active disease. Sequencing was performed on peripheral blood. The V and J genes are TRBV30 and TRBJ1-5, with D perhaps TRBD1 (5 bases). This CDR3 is CAWSVLGAGQPQHF. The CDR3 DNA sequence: TGTGCCTGGAGTGTGTTAGGGGCTGGGCAGCCCCAGCATTTT.